These 2 T cell receptor beta chains were all obtained from the same sample, sequenced in a study of T cell responses to AZD1222 COVID-19 vaccine. Generated by immunoSEQ multiplex PCR, the TCRdb table keeps only in-frame clones and is missing some. Of 150,000 or so clones in the sample, around nine tenths are singletons; the top ten hold over 3%. This sample comprised peripheral blood, obtained on day 0 of AZD1222 vaccination. All receptors come from an adult in good health.

The chain links TRBV2 to TRBJ2-1, with a weak D call TRBD2 (6 bases). CDR1 and CDR2 (germline): SNHLY, FYNNEI. V lost 8 bases and J 10 bases, leaving 18 bases between the germline ends. The CDR3 runs 13 residues. The CDR3 DNA follows: TGTGCCAGCGATATAGCGGAGAGGAGGGAGCAGTTCTTC. This codes for CASDIAERREQFF.

CDR3 protein: CASEGGLKTNEQFF. The CDR3 nucleotides read TGCGCCAGTGAAGGGGGACTGAAAACAAATGAGCAGTTCTTC. V usage is TRBV10-1 and J usage is TRBJ2-1, with D possibly called TRBD1 or TRBD2 (6 bases each). V dropped 9 bases and J dropped 7 bases, with 19 bases sitting between them. This CDR3 is 14 amino acids long. From germline, CDR1 is WNHNN and CDR2 SYGVQD (reference sequence).